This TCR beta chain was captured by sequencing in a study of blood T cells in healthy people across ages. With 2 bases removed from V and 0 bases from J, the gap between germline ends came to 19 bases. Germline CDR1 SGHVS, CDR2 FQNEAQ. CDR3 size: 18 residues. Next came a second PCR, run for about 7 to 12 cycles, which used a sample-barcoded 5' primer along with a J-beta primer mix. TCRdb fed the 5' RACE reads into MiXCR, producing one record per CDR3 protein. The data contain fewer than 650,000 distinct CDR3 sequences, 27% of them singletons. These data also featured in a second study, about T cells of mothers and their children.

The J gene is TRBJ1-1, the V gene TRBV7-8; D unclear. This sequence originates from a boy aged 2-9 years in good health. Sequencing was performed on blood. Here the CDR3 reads CASSLSSVSGRLNTEAFF. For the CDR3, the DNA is TGTGCCAGCAGCTTAAGTAGCGTGTCTGGACGGTTGAACACTGAAGCTTTCTTT.